The sequence of this T cell receptor beta chain was determined in a study of blood T cell repertoires in COVID-19. Whole-study context: The United States, Italy and Spain were the sources of the acute and convalescent COVID-19 samples. Nucleic acid was either cDNA or gDNA, and it came from T cells, B-cell-depleted T cells, or PBMCs.

The CDR3 is made up of 14 amino acids. Losses at the gene ends were 3 bases for V and 6 bases for J; bases not matched to a gene: 3. Germline CDR1 LGHDT, CDR2 YNNKEL (reference sequence). In the original processing: Scientists estimated how many nucleated cells there were by amplifying reference gene primers. Data came from immunoSEQ multiplex PCR; TCRdb stores just in-frame clones and leaves some out. V, J and clone size are those of that table, while D and trimming were read from the DNA. Among 60,000 to 65,000 clones, approximately 80% were seen once, and the ten largest hold about 32%. The sequence was obtained from a human donor in a cohort sampled during active COVID-19. Sequenced sample: peripheral blood. The chain couples TRBV3-1 (or the pseudogene TRBV3-2) to TRBJ2-1, with TRBD1 matching 9 bases. CDR3 amino acids: CASSQGTGRNEQFF. DNA for the CDR3: TGTGCCAGCAGCCAGGGGACAGGGCGCAATGAGCAGTTCTTC.